This TCR beta chain was identified in a study of T cell responses to AZD1222 COVID-19 vaccine. Germline CDR1 and CDR2: MGHRA and YSYEKL. The V end was cut by 5 bases, the J end by 6 bases, with 20 bases between. There are 16 residues in the CDR3. This table comes from immunoSEQ multiplex PCR, and its TCRdb copy is limited to in-frame clones, with some not included. The profile covers more than 120,000 clones, with roughly 84% appearing a single time and around 5% taken by the ten largest. The sequence came from an adult who received the AZD1222 COVID-19 vaccine. The V call is TRBV4-1, the J call TRBJ1-3, with D perhaps matching TRBD1 (6 bases). Material: peripheral blood, obtained 28 days after the second AZD1222 dose. The CDR3 region is CASSSGRGGNENTIYF. CDR3 sequence (DNA): TGCGCCAGCAGCTCGGGGAGGGGGGGAAATGAAAACACCATATATTTT.